This is a list of T cell receptor beta chains from one sample in a study of identical twins. TCRdb fed the 5' RACE reads into MiXCR, producing one record per CDR3 protein. The sample lists 700,000 or so distinct CDR3 sequences; over 8.5% were seen once. These data were also reused for a study on yellow fever vaccine responses in identical twins.

Sample: PBMCs. The receptors come from a young woman in good health. Both conserved end residues are part of each CDR3. Fields, in order: V gene, J gene, D gene, clone size, CDR3 DNA, CDR3 protein. D genes are given only for firm matches. Part of the rows lack a size; the others show once, few, many or a class for expanded clones.

v_call: TRBV7-2; j_call: TRBJ2-7; d_call: TRBD1; clone_size: -; cdr3_nt: TGTGCCAGCAGCCAGGGGGAGCTCTACGAGCAGTACTTC; cdr3_aa: CASSQGELYEQYF
v_call: TRBV15; j_call: TRBJ2-4; d_call: -; clone_size: many; cdr3_nt: TGTGCCACCAGCAGAGATCTGGCGGGAACACAGGAGGACATTCAGTACTTC; cdr3_aa: CATSRDLAGTQEDIQYF
v_call: TRBV20-1; j_call: TRBJ2-7; d_call: -; clone_size: many; cdr3_nt: TGCAGTGCTTATGGGGGGACTTACGAGCAGTACTTC; cdr3_aa: CSAYGGTYEQYF
v_call: TRBV4-3; j_call: TRBJ2-7; d_call: -; clone_size: -; cdr3_nt: TGCGCCAGCAGCCAAGGTCCAGGGACGAGTTACGAGCAGTACTTC; cdr3_aa: CASSQGPGTSYEQYF
v_call: TRBV28; j_call: TRBJ2-3; d_call: TRBD2; clone_size: -; cdr3_nt: TGTGCCAGCAGTTTTAGGACTAGCGGGACCCGCACAGATACGCAGTATTTT; cdr3_aa: CASSFRTSGTRTDTQYF
v_call: TRBV3-1; j_call: TRBJ2-5; d_call: TRBD2; clone_size: few; cdr3_nt: TGTGCCAGCAGCCAAGATAAGAGCGGGGGGACCTCCGGGACCCAGTACTTC; cdr3_aa: CASSQDKSGGTSGTQYF
v_call: TRBV29-1; j_call: TRBJ2-1; d_call: TRBD2; clone_size: many; cdr3_nt: TGCAGCGTTGCTGGATTAGCGGGAGGGAGGAATAACAATGAGCAGTTCTTC; cdr3_aa: CSVAGLAGGRNNNEQFF
v_call: TRBV20-1; j_call: TRBJ2-3; d_call: TRBD2; clone_size: few; cdr3_nt: TGCAGTGTTGAGGGTCTAGCGGGAGGGCCCAGCACAGATACGCAGTATTTT; cdr3_aa: CSVEGLAGGPSTDTQYF
v_call: TRBV3-1; j_call: TRBJ2-1; d_call: -; clone_size: -; cdr3_nt: TGTGCCAGCAGCCAACGGCCTTTAGGGCGCGTGGGCAATGAGCAGTTCTTC; cdr3_aa: CASSQRPLGRVGNEQFF
v_call: TRBV12-3/TRBV12-4; j_call: TRBJ1-2; d_call: -; clone_size: few; cdr3_nt: TGTGCCAGCACCCTCAGGGGAAAGGATGGCTACACCTTC; cdr3_aa: CASTLRGKDGYTF
v_call: TRBV7-9; j_call: TRBJ1-4; d_call: TRBD1; clone_size: many; cdr3_nt: TGTGCCAGCAGCTTGAGGGGACAGTCTAATGAAAAACTGTTTTTT; cdr3_aa: CASSLRGQSNEKLFF